This TCR beta chain was obtained from a study of regulatory T cells in long-lasting Graves disease. The study's findings and limits: The study found TRBV28, TRBJ1-2 and TRBJ2-5 favored in persistent disease.

On this clonotype: Its matching antigen is unknown.

Described time point: newly diagnosed GD, antithyroid drugs for less than 3 months. Extracted PBMC RNA gave rise to the TCR library. Combining iRepertoire HTBI primers with Arm-PCR of CDR3 regions, the authors built TCR beta libraries. From the multiplex PCR reads, TCRdb called clonotypes with MiXCR, one entry per CDR3 protein. The sample lists 500,000 or so distinct CDR3 sequences, about 16% occurring once. This CDR3 has 17 residues. V shed 0 bases, J shed 4 bases, and the junction held 9 bases outside the gene matches. Germline CDR1 reads MGHRA; CDR2 reads YSYEKL. These same data were also listed under a study on T cells in Graves' hyperthyroidism and ophthalmopathy. From that paper: Blood also contained most expanded thyroid clonotypes above 0.001.

This receptor was taken from a woman aged 40-60 years with Graves disease. Source: peripheral blood mononuclear cells (PBMCs), taken at new diagnosis, from a patient treated with antithyroid drugs. The chain employs TRBV4-1 and TRBJ1-5, with 7 positions matching TRBD1. CDR3 in DNA: TGCGCCAGCAGCCAAGATTGGAAAGGGACAGAAAATCAGCCCCAGCATTTT. Protein: CASSQDWKGTENQPQHF.